The 18 T cell receptor beta chains given below trace back to one sample, sequenced in a study of cytomegalovirus exposure and HLA in healthy donors. The PCR ran on 60 Vbeta and 13 Jbeta primers. The assay was immunoSEQ multiplex PCR, and TCRdb's table has in-frame clones only and misses some. The table shows tens of thousands of clones, with more than 65% occurring only once. The sample was PBMCs. Receptors were obtained from a male donor in good health and CMV-seropositive.

The chain links TRBV4-3 to TRBJ2-3, with D perhaps TRBD2 (6 bases). V was trimmed by 1 base and J by 4 bases, leaving 12 bases between them. This CDR3 is built from 15 residues. CDR1 and CDR2 from the germline V gene are LGHNA and YSLEER. The CDR3 here is CASSQVYGGADTQYF. The CDR3 DNA reads as TGCGCCAGCAGCCAAGTGTACGGGGGTGCAGATACGCAGTATTTT.

The chain couples TRBV11-2 to TRBJ2-1, with 9 positions matching TRBD2. The CDR3 extends over 16 amino acids. The ends lost 5 bases at V and 6 bases at J; junction bases unmatched: 11. Looked up from germline, CDR1 is SGHAT and CDR2 is FQNNGV. The CDR3 loop is CASSRRAGGSGNEQFF. The CDR3 DNA sequence: TGTGCCAGCAGCAGGAGAGCGGGAGGATCCGGCAATGAGCAGTTCTTC.

This clone was seen just once. The chain is built from TRBV30 and TRBJ1-1; 12 bases are shared with TRBD1. The germline V gene has CDR1 GTSNPN and CDR2 SVGIG (reference sequence). J was trimmed by 4 bases and V by 4 bases; bases with no gene match: 4. The CDR3 contains 14 residues. The CDR3 spells CAWKGQGATTEAFF. Written as DNA, the CDR3 is TGTGCCTGGAAGGGACAGGGGGCGACCACTGAAGCTTTCTTT.

The genes are TRBV30 and TRBJ1-4; weak D call: TRBD1 (6 bases). CDR3 size: 13 residues. The germline V gene has CDR1 GTSNPN and CDR2 SVGIG (reference sequence). With 3 bases removed from V and 5 bases from J, the gap between germline ends came to 10 bases. The CDR3 coding sequence is TGTGCCTGGAGCCTTGACAGGAATGAAAAACTGTTTTTT. It encodes CAWSLDRNEKLFF.

This chain joins TRBV11-2 and TRBJ1-5; 8 nucleotides align to TRBD1. This CDR3 has 15 residues. With V trimmed by 4 bases and J by 7 bases, 9 bases remained unmatched. The germline CDR1 and CDR2 sequences are SGHAT and FQNNGV. The CDR3 is CASSYDRGKGQPQHF. The CDR3 DNA sequence: TGTGCCAGCAGCTACGACAGGGGAAAAGGACAGCCCCAGCATTTT. The full variable domain, its missing parts supplied by reference TRBV11-2 and TRBJ1-5, is EAGVAQSPRYKIIEKRQSVAFWCNPISGHATLYWYQQILGQGPKLLIQFQNNGVVDDSQLPKDRFSAERLKGVDSTLKIQPAKLEDSAVYLCASSYDRGKGQPQHFGDGTRLSIL.

V usage is TRBV7-9 and J usage is TRBJ2-7; D is undetermined. CDR1 is SEHNR and CDR2 is FQNEAQ in the germline V gene (reference sequence). V was pared by 2 bases and J by 3 bases, with 20 bases between. The CDR3 consists of 17 residues. The CDR3 region is CASSLSPFRFPRYEQYF. DNA of the CDR3: TGTGCCAGCAGCTTATCTCCCTTTCGATTCCCGCGCTACGAGCAGTACTTC.

V usage is TRBV9 and J usage is TRBJ2-3; TRBD1 is a possible D gene (6 bases). The CDR3 length is 14 residues. Germline CDR1 SGDLS, CDR2 YYNGEE. V shed 2 bases and J shed 6 bases, with 13 bases lying between them. This chain's CDR3 is CASSVGTGTDTQYF. The CDR3 DNA follows: TGTGCCAGCAGCGTGGGCACAGGGACGGATACGCAGTATTTT.

The chain has TRBV7-3 and TRBJ2-1, with TRBD2 identical over 8 bases. The CDR3 is 15 amino acids. V dropped 3 bases and J dropped 2; count of bases not matched to a gene: 3. Germline values: CDR1 SGHTA, CDR2 FQGTGA. DNA of the CDR3: TGTGCCAGCAGCTTTAGCGGGGCTACCTACAATGAGCAGTTCTTC. Its translation: CASSFSGATYNEQFF. The variable domain in full, completed from reference TRBV7-3 and TRBJ2-1, reads GAGVSQTPSNKVTEKGKYVELRCDPISGHTALYWYRQSLGQGPEFLIYFQGTGAADDSGLPNDRFFAVRPEGSVSTLKIQRTERGDSAVYLCASSFSGATYNEQFFGPGTRLTVL.

As regards this clone: An end of the junction differs from the germline gene, which may be a read error. The J gene is TRBJ2-1, the V gene TRBV7-9; possibly TRBD2 for D (6 bases). Germline V gives CDR1 SEHNR, CDR2 FQNEAQ (reference sequence). The CDR3 runs to 13 residues. CDR3: CSSSFSSADEQFF. The CDR3 bases are TGTTCCAGCAGCTTTTCTAGCGCCGATGAGCAGTTCTTC.

The chain is built from TRBV15 and TRBJ2-1, with 12 bases that match TRBD2. Unmatched junction bases numbered 8, after V lost 7 bases and J lost 7 bases. CDR1 and CDR2 from the germline V gene are LNHNV and YYDKDF (reference sequence). CDR3 length: 15 amino acids. This CDR3 is CATMWKLAGGNEQFF. The CDR3 bases are TGTGCCACCATGTGGAAGCTAGCGGGAGGGAATGAGCAGTTCTTC.

This rearrangement joins TRBV7-9 to TRBJ2-1; D may be TRBD1 (9 bases). CDR1 and CDR2 from the germline V gene are SEHNR and FQNEAQ (reference sequence). V lost 5 bases and J lost 5, with 28 bases in between. The CDR3 is made up of 19 amino acids. The CDR3: CASSPPGQGQAGDHNEQFF. CDR3 DNA sequence: TGTGCCAGCAGCCCACCGGGACAGGGACAAGCGGGAGACCACAATGAGCAGTTCTTC.

This clone was counted only a few times. V usage is TRBV4-3 and J usage is TRBJ1-4, with 9 positions matching TRBD1. Per germline, CDR1 LGHNA and CDR2 YSLEER. The V segment lost 1 base and the J segment 5 bases; nucleotides outside the gene matches: 2. This CDR3 is built from 15 residues. The CDR3 sequence: CASSQGGTGNEKLFF. The DNA of the CDR3 is TGCGCCAGCAGCCAAGGAGGGACAGGGAATGAAAAACTGTTTTTT.

The genes are TRBV7-8 and TRBJ2-2; D not certain. The length of the CDR3 is 13 residues. Per the germline V gene, CDR1 is SGHVS and CDR2 is FQNEAQ. V lost 1 base and J lost 6, with 6 bases in between. CDR3 region: CASSLGVAGELFF. In DNA, the CDR3 is TGTGCCAGCAGCTTAGGAGTGGCCGGGGAGCTGTTTTTT.

The chain carries TRBV5-1 and TRBJ1-1, with a possible D match to TRBD1 (6 bases). Germline CDR1 is SGHRS and CDR2 is YFSETQ. The CDR3 loop spans 14 amino acids. V was pared by 0 bases and J by 8 bases, with 14 bases between. The CDR3 protein is CASSLGAGQREAFF. For the CDR3, the DNA is TGCGCCAGCAGCTTGGGGGCCGGACAGAGAGAAGCTTTCTTT.

This clone was observed a handful of times. V is TRBV2 and J is TRBJ1-4, with D possibly TRBD1 on 6 matching bases. Looked up from germline, CDR1 is SNHLY and CDR2 is FYNNEI. The CDR3 sequence is 14 residues long. V shed 4 bases and J shed 4 bases, with 10 bases lying between them. The CDR3 protein is CASSGGRGNEKLFF. The CDR3 DNA reads TGTGCCAGCAGTGGTGGCAGGGGTAATGAAAAACTGTTTTTT.

This clone was seen only a few times. The V call is TRBV5-1, the J call TRBJ2-6; 7 bases map to TRBD1. In germline, CDR1 is SGHRS, CDR2 YFSETQ. The CDR3 covers 17 residues. The junction had 8 bases not matched to a gene; V was cut back by 1 base and J by 4 bases. CDR3 in amino acids: CASSLTGELVGANVLTF. The CDR3 nucleotides read TGCGCCAGCAGCTTGACAGGGGAACTCGTCGGGGCCAACGTCCTGACTTTC.

This sequence joins TRBV18 and TRBJ2-5, with D possibly TRBD1 on 6 matching bases. The germline V gene encodes CDR1 KGHSH and CDR2 LQKENI. The CDR3 totals 13 residues. The ends were cut back, 2 bases at V and 11 bases at J, with 15 bases in the middle. The CDR3 loop is CASSPNRVIEQYF. CDR3 nucleotides: TGTGCCAGCTCACCAAACAGGGTAATAGAGCAGTACTTC.

Comment on this clone: Germline and junction disagree at one end, which may indicate a read error. This same CDR3 is encoded by further DNA sequences in the sample. The rearrangement links TRBV27 to TRBJ2-7, with D unresolved. Germline V gene data show CDR1 as MNHEY and CDR2 as SMNVEV (reference sequence). The CDR3 length is 13 residues. As DNA, the CDR3 is TGTGCCAGCAGTTTGGGCGCCGCCTATGAGCAGTACTTC. Translating it yields CASSLGAAYEQYF.